This passage covers 7 T cell receptor beta chains from one sample sequenced in a study of tumor and adjacent non-tumor tissue in lung cancer (dated by TCRdb to 2016 to 2019). RNA was isolated from bulk, unsorted tissue, and RNA quality was assessed with a NanoDrop ND-1000 and an Agilent 2100. Distant non-tumor tissue taken more than 3 cm from the tumor edge was used as the normal lung sample. Libraries were made using multiplex PCR. The sample was run on an Illumina HiSeq 2500. TCRbeta libraries were built by three rounds of nested PCR using primers (Table S4), following protocols modified from ARM-PCR. TCRdb reprocessed the public reads (quality trimming at Q25 with fastp, clone calling with MiXCR) and kept in-frame beta chains. For every CDR3 protein sequence, its rows merge into one entry that carries the most common genes and DNA. In this sample the table shows 98,000 or so distinct CDR3 sequences, roughly 78% of which occur a single time. Approximately 28% of the sample is held by the ten biggest clonotypes.

Sequenced sample: distant non-tumor lung tissue. All receptors come from a man in his sixties with small cell lung cancer.

On this clonotype itself: The junction shows a germline mismatch at one end, possibly a read error. The chain links TRBV6-5 to TRBJ2-3; D gene uncertain. The CDR3 has 13 residues. Germline CDR1 and CDR2: MNHEY and SVGAGI. The CDR3: CASTLNLTDTQCF. The CDR3 coding sequence is TGTGCCAGCACCCTTAACTTAACAGATACGCAGTGTTTT.

Regarding this clonotype: A read error may account for a junction end that differs from germline. The chain joins TRBV20-1 to TRBJ2-1, with 9 bases matching TRBD2. Per the germline V gene, CDR1 is DFQATT and CDR2 is SNEGSKA (reference sequence). The length of the CDR3 is 15 residues. The chain's CDR3 is CSARETGTSSHEHFF. CDR3 coding DNA: TGCAGTGCTAGAGAGACCGGGACTAGCTCCCATGAGCATTTCTTC.

Notes on this clonotype: An end of the junction differs from the germline gene, which may be a read error. The chain couples TRBV24-1 to TRBJ2-3; D is perhaps TRBD1 or TRBD2 (6 bases each). The germline V gene has CDR1 KGHDR and CDR2 SFDVKD. This CDR3 is built from 16 residues. As DNA, the CDR3 is TGTGCCACCAGTGACCCTAGACTGGGGGGCACGGATACGCAGTATTTT. Its translation is CATSDPRLGGTDTQYF.

A note on this clonotype: At one end the junction does not follow the germline gene, possibly because of a read error. The rearrangement joins TRBV6-2 or TRBV6-3 to TRBJ2-5, with D possibly being TRBD2 (6 bases). Germline lookup yields CDR1 MNHEY and CDR2 SVGEGT. This CDR3 is 15 amino acids long. The chain's CDR3 is CTSSYQDYPQETQYF. CDR3 sequence (DNA): TGTACCAGCAGTTATCAGGACTACCCCCAAGAGACCCAGTACTTC.

In regard to this clonotype: Germline is not matched at one junction end, which may reflect a read error. The chain links TRBV6-6 to TRBJ1-6; 8 positions agree with TRBD1. Germline CDR1 MNHNY, CDR2 SVGAGI (reference sequence). The CDR3 totals 17 residues. CDR3 nucleotide sequence: TGTGCCAGCAGTTACTCCCCTGGGCAGGGGGCCAATTCATCCCTCCACTTT. It codes for CASSYSPGQGANSSLHF.

With regard to this clonotype: The conserved closing phenylalanine or tryptophan is absent in this CDR3, likely reflecting a read error. The chain recombines TRBV5-4 with TRBJ2-1; 8 bases match TRBD2. CDR1 is SGHNT and CDR2 is YYREEE in the germline V gene (reference sequence). The CDR3 runs 15 residues. The CDR3 nucleotides are TGTGTCAGCAACTTGCCTGCACTAGCGGACAATGAGCAGTTCCTC. It yields the protein CVSNLPALADNEQFL.

Worth noting for this clonotype: Its ends do not fully match the called genes, so a read error is possible. The chain recombines TRBV4-2 with TRBJ1-4; no clear D. The CDR3 has 15 residues. Germline V gene data show CDR1 as LGHNA and CDR2 as YNFKEQ. The CDR3, as DNA: TGTACCAGCAGCCAATCCGGACTGACTAATGAAAAACTGTTTTTT. Its translation is CTSSQSGLTNEKLFF.